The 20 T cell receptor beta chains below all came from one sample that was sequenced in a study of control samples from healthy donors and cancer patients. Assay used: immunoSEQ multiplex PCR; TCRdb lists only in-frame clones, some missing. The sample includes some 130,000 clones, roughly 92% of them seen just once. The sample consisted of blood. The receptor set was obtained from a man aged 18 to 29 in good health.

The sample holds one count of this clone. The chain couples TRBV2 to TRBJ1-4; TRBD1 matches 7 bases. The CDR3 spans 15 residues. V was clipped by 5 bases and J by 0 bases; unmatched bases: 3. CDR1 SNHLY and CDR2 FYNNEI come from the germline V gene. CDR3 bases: TGTGCCAGCAGTACGGGACAGACAACTAATGAAAAACTGTTTTTT. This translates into CASSTGQTTNEKLFF.

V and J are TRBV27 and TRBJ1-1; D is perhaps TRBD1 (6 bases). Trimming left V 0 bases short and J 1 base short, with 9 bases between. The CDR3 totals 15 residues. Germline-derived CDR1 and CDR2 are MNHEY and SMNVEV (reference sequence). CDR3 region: CASSLSRGGNTEAFF. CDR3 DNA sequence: TGTGCCAGCAGTTTATCGAGGGGGGGGAACACTGAAGCTTTCTTT.

The CDR3 sequence is CASSPATVEKQYF. The CDR3 DNA is TGTGCCAGCAGCCCTGCAACGGTCGAAAAGCAGTACTTC. The rearrangement links TRBV4-2 to TRBJ2-7; no reliable D call. The CDR3 spans 13 residues. V was clipped by 4 bases and J by 8 bases, with 15 bases between them. The germline V gene has CDR1 LGHNA and CDR2 YNFKEQ.

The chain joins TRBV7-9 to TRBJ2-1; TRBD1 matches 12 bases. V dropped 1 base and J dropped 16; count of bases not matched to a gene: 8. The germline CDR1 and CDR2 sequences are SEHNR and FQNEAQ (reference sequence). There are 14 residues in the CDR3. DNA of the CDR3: TGTGCCAGCAGCTTAGGCGGGACAGGGGGCAGAGGATTCTTC. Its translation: CASSLGGTGGRGFF.

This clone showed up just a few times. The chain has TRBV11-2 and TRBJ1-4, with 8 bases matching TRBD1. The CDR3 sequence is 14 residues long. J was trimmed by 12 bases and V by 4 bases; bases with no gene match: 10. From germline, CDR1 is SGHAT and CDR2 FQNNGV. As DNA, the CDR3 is TGTGCCAGCAGCTCCTTGCAGGGGGCTGGGGAACTGTTTTTT. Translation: CASSSLQGAGELFF.

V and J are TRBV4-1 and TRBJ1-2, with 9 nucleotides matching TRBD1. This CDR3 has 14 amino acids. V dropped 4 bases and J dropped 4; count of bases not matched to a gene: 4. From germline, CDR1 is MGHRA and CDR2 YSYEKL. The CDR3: CASSPGQGAYGYTF. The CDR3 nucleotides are TGCGCCAGCAGCCCGGGACAGGGAGCCTATGGCTACACCTTC.

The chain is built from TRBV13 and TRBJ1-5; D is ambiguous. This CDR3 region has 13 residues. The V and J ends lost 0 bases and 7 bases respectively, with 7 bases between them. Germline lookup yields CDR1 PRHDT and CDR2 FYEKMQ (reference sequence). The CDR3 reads CASSLGAGQPQHF. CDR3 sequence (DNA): TGTGCCAGCAGCTTAGGGGCGGGCCAGCCCCAGCATTTT.

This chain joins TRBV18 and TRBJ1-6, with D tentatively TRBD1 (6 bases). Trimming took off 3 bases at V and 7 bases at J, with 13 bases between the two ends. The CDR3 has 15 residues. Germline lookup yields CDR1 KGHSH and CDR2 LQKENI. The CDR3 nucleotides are TGTGCCAGCTCACCTACTAAACAGGGAAATTCACCCCTCCACTTT. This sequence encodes CASSPTKQGNSPLHF.

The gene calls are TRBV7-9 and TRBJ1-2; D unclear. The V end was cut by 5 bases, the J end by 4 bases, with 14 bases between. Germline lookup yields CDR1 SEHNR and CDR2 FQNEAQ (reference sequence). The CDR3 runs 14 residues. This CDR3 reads CASSRFGPLYGYTF. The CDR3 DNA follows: TGTGCCAGCAGCCGTTTTGGGCCCCTCTATGGCTACACCTTC.

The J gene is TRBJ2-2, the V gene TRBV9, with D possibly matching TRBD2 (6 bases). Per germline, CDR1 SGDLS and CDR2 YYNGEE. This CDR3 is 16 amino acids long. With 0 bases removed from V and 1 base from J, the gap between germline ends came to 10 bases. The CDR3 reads CASSVAGGENTGELFF. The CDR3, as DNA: TGTGCCAGCAGCGTAGCGGGCGGGGAGAACACCGGGGAGCTGTTTTTT.

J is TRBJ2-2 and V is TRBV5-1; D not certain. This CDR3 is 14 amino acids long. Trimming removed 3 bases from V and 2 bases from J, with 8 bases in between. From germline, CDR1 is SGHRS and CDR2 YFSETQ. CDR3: CASSWTDNTGELFF. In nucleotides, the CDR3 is TGCGCCAGCAGCTGGACCGATAACACCGGGGAGCTGTTTTTT.

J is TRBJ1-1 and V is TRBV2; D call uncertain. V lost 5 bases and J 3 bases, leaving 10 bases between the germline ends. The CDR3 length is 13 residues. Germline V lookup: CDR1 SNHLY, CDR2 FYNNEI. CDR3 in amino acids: CASSLTRDTEAFF. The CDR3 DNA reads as TGTGCCAGCAGTCTTACAAGAGACACTGAAGCTTTCTTT.

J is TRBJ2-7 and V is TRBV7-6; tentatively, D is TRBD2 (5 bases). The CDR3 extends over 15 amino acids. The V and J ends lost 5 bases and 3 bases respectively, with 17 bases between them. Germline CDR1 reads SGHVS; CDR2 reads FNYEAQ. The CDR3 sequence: CASSLAWGAGYEQYF. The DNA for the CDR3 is TGTGCCAGCAGCCTTGCTTGGGGTGCGGGCTACGAGCAGTACTTC.

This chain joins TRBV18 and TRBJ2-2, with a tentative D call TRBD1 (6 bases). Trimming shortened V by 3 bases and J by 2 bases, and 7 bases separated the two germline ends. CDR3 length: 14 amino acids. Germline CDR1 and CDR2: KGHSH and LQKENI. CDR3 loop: CASSPDSNTGELFF. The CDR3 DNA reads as TGTGCCAGCTCACCGGACAGTAACACCGGGGAGCTGTTTTTT.

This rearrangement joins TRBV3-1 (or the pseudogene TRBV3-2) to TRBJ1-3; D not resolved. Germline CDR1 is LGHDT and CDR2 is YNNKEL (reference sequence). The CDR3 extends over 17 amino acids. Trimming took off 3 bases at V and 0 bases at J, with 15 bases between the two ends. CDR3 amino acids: CASSHGRGTGSGNTIYF. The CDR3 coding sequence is TGTGCCAGCAGCCATGGGCGAGGAACGGGCTCTGGAAACACCATATATTTT.

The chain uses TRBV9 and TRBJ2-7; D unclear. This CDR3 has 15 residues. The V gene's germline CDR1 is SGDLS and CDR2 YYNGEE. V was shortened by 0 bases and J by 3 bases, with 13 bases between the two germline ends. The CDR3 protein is CASSVATRSDYEQYF. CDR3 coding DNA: TGTGCCAGCAGCGTAGCTACCCGCAGTGACTACGAGCAGTACTTC.

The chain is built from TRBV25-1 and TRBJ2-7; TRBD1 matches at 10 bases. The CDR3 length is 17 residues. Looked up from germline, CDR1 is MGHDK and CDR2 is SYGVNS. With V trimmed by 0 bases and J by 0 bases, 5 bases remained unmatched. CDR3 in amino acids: CASSEYGGDRGSYEQYF. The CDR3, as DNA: TGTGCCAGCAGTGAATATGGTGGGGACAGGGGCTCCTACGAGCAGTACTTC.

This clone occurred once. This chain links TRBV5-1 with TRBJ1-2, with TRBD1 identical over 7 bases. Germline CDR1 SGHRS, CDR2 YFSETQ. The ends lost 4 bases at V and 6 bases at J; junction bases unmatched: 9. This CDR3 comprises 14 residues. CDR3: CASSPTTGRDGYTF. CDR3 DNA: TGCGCCAGCAGCCCCACGACAGGGCGGGATGGCTACACCTTC.

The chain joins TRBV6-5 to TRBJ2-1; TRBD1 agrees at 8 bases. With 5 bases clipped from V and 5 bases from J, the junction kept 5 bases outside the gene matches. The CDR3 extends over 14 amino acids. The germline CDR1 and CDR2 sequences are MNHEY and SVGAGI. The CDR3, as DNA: TGTGCCAGCAGTCCACGGACAGGGCACAATGAGCAGTTCTTC. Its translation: CASSPRTGHNEQFF.

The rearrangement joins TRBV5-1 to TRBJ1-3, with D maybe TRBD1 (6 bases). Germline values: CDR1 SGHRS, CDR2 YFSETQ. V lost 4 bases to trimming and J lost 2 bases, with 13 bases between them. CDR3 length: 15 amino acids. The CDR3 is CASSTTDSTGNTIYF. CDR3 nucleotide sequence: TGCGCCAGCAGCACTACGGACAGTACTGGAAACACCATATATTTT.